The sequence of this TCR beta chain was determined in a study of shared clonotypes between healthy human individuals. Whole-study context: Plates per donor: three CD4 naive, three CD4 memory, two CD8 naive, one CD8 memory.

Here immunoSEQ multiplex PCR was the method, and the copy in TCRdb shows in-frame clones only, minus some. The sample comprises 2 million to 2.5 million clones, under 97% of which are singletons, and more than 0.1% rests with the top ten. Subsets obtained from CD4+ cells comprised CD45RA+ naive and CD45RA-negative memory cells. The CDR3 is made up of 13 amino acids. Germline values: CDR1 KGHSH, CDR2 LQKENI. Trimming cost V 0 bases and J 6 bases, with 9 bases left between them. The clonotype was recovered from a man between 18 and 29 years old in good health. The sequencing sample was made of naive CD4+ T cells sorted from blood. Subset here: CD45RA+ positively selected. The chain has TRBV18 and TRBJ2-7; D not certain. The CDR3 bases are TGTGCCAGCTCACCACCGAGTGCGGCCGAGCAGTACTTC. Protein sequence: CASSPPSAAEQYF.